This is a list of T cell receptor beta chains from one sample in a study of regulatory dendritic cells for organ transplantation. Profiled with immunoSEQ multiplex PCR; TCRdb holds only in-frame clones, not every one. In the table there are 28,000 or so clones, roughly 80% of which are singletons. Sequencing was performed on naive CD4+ T cells from blood. The receptors stem from a human donor in good health. The CDR3 runs from the conserved cysteine through the conserved F or W. D genes are given only for firm matches. Clone size is stated in some rows and not others, as once, few, many or a class when expanded.

D gene	V gene	clone size	J gene	CDR3 DNA	CDR3 protein
TRBD1	TRBV5-8	-	TRBJ2-1	TGTGCCAGCAGCTTTGGACAGGGTTCCTACAATGAGCAGTTCTTC	CASSFGQGSYNEQFF
-	TRBV25-1	-	TRBJ1-5	TGTGCCAGCAGTGAATCGGGGGGATTGTATAGCAATCAGCCCCAGCATTTT	CASSESGGLYSNQPQHF
-	TRBV5-1	-	TRBJ1-3	TGCGCCAGCAGCAACCTAGGGGGGGCTGGAAACACCATATATTTT	CASSNLGGAGNTIYF
-	TRBV5-5	few	TRBJ2-7	TGTGCCAGCAGTCTACCCGTCTCCTACGAGCAGTACTTC	CASSLPVSYEQYF
-	TRBV27	-	TRBJ2-7	TGTGCCAGCAGTTTCGGCAGGGCCTACGAGCAGTACTTC	CASSFGRAYEQYF
-	TRBV29-1	-	TRBJ1-2	TGCAGCGTTGGGGCAGGGTTAGACTATGGCTACACCTTC	CSVGAGLDYGYTF
-	TRBV2	-	TRBJ1-2	TGTGCCAGCAGGACTATACAGGGTCTTTTTTATGGCTACACCTTC	CASRTIQGLFYGYTF
-	TRBV5-5	-	TRBJ2-5	TGTGCCAGCAGCTTGGGGAGGGGGCGAGAGACCCAGTACTTC	CASSLGRGRETQYF
TRBD2	TRBV6-5	-	TRBJ2-1	TGTGCCAGCAGCCGACTAGCGGGGGGGCAGGATGAGCAGTTCTTC	CASSRLAGGQDEQFF
TRBD1	TRBV18	-	TRBJ1-5	TGTGCCAGCTCACCCCAACAGGGGGCTCGAAATCAGCCCCAGCATTTT	CASSPQQGARNQPQHF
TRBD1	TRBV9	-	TRBJ1-6	TGTGCCAGCAGCAAGGACAGGGGAAATAATTCACCCCTCCACTTT	CASSKDRGNNSPLHF
TRBD1	TRBV4-1	few	TRBJ1-2	TGCGCCAGCAGTCCCGGACAGGCCTTTACTAACTATGGCTACACCTTC	CASSPGQAFTNYGYTF
-	TRBV7-2	-	TRBJ1-1	TGTGCCAGCAGCTTAGCTTCAGGGGTAGCTGAAGCTTTCTTT	CASSLASGVAEAFF